This T cell receptor beta chain was recovered during a study of cytomegalovirus exposure and HLA in healthy donors. Study-level points and caveats: A later analysis, which compared TCR beta chains of equal frequency, found the HLA-associated ones more clonally expanded.

In the PCR, 60 Vbeta and 13 Jbeta primers were used. Generated by immunoSEQ multiplex PCR, the TCRdb table keeps only in-frame clones and is missing some. The sample has 100,000 to 150,000 clones, around 78% seen once. This CDR3 region has 18 residues. Unmatched junction bases numbered 9, after V lost 5 bases and J lost 2 bases. Germline values: CDR1 MNHEY, CDR2 SMNVEV (reference sequence). Note on this clone: Its antigen remains unknown.

What was sequenced was PBMCs. The chain links TRBV27 to TRBJ2-6; TRBD2 matches at 10 bases. This TCR was recovered from a woman aged 40 to 55 in good health and CMV-seronegative. CDR3 region: CASSTVLAGEAGANVLTF. The CDR3 coding sequence is TGTGCCAGCAGTACGGTCCTAGCGGGAGAGGCTGGGGCCAACGTCCTGACTTTC.